Detailed here is one T cell receptor beta chain. Its antigen is not known. Sequencing relied on a cDNA template that was reverse transcribed from extracted RNA. Profiled with immunoSEQ multiplex PCR; TCRdb holds only in-frame clones, not every one. The repertoire includes 120,000 to 150,000 clones, 80% to 90% of them detected once, and about 14% sits in the top ten. This entry is derived from a study of CD8+ T cells in alopecia areata. Looking at the study overall: Treated patients were given 5 to 10 mg oral tofacitinib twice daily.

Findings and limits, study-wide: Lesional scalp displayed greater clonality than normal scalp, most notably in alopecia totalis/universalis.

The germline CDR1 and CDR2 sequences are SQVTM and ANQGSEA. The V end was cut by 2 bases, the J end by 6 bases, with 7 bases between. The CDR3 sequence is 11 residues long. The sequencing used CD8+ T cells sorted from blood, collected at week 0. The chain joins TRBV29-1 to TRBJ1-2; D remains unclear. This receptor was obtained from a human donor with alopecia areata. The CDR3 sequence: CSVESRNGYTF. The CDR3 nucleotides read TGCAGCGTTGAAAGTAGAAATGGCTACACCTTC. The complete variable domain, with remaining parts taken from reference TRBV29-1 and TRBJ1-2, reads SAVISQKPSRDICQRGTSLTIQCQVDSQVTMMFWYRQQPGQSLTLIATANQGSEATYESGFVIDKFPISRPNLTFSTLTVSNMSPEDSSIYLCSVESRNGYTFGSGTRLTVV.